This T cell receptor beta chain was found in a study of technical replicates of blood from several donors. Only in-frame clones appear in the TCRdb table, and some are missing; sequencing was by immunoSEQ multiplex PCR. Here the sample spans under 85,000 clones, approximately 97% being singletons. This CDR3 has 12 residues. The junction had 3 bases not matched to a gene; V was cut back by 9 bases and J by 4 bases. CDR1 and CDR2 from the germline V gene are MNHNS and SASEGT. Sequenced sample: T cells isolated from PBMCs. V and J are TRBV6-1 and TRBJ1-1; TRBD1 aligns across 9 bases. This receptor was identified in a human donor in good health. The CDR3: CASLQGATEAFF. The CDR3 coding sequence is TGTGCCAGTTTACAGGGGGCCACTGAAGCTTTCTTT.